This paragraph covers one TCR beta chain sequence. The sample originates from a study of T cell changes during pregnancy in multiple sclerosis. The CDR3 contains 15 residues. Germline V lookup: CDR1 MGHDK, CDR2 SYGVNS. The V gene lost 2 bases and the J gene lost 8 bases, with 16 bases spanning the gap. TCRdb's copy holds only in-frame clones and misses some; the assay was immunoSEQ multiplex PCR. The sample contains tens of thousands of clones, around 94% of which appear only once. The chain recombines TRBV25-1 with TRBJ2-4; D remains ambiguous. Sequencing was performed on peripheral blood, taken in the third trimester of pregnancy. The clonotype originates from a female donor in good health, enrolled as a control in a pregnancy study. The CDR3 sequence is CASSETKAPGDIQYF. The CDR3 DNA follows: TGTGCCAGCAGTGAAACGAAGGCCCCCGGAGACATTCAGTACTTC.